The clone carrying this TCR beta chain was seen only a few times. Antigen specificity is unknown. Healthy Caucasians provided all donations. The sample comes from a study of identical twins. Study findings and constraints: A cross-sectional statistical analysis, not follow-up of the same donors, supported the conclusions. Insertions were reduced in abundant cord blood beta clonotypes but not in memory repertoires.

MiXCR, applied by TCRdb to the 5' RACE reads, yields one record per CDR3 protein. Of around 240,000 distinct CDR3 sequences in the sample, 7% were seen once. The V end lost 6 bases, the J end lost 2 bases, and 19 bases lay between the germline ends. Germline lookup yields CDR1 DFQATT and CDR2 SNEGSKA (reference sequence). This CDR3 spans 16 amino acids. These same records also appear under a second study, on yellow fever vaccine responses in identical twins.

Material: memory (CD45RO+) T cells sorted from blood. The clonotype was recovered from a young woman in good health. V is TRBV20-1 and J is TRBJ2-2; D may be TRBD2 (8 bases). CDR3 sequence: CSAQGGAGGNTGELFF. The CDR3 nucleotides are TGCAGTGCCCAGGGGGGGGCGGGAGGCAACACCGGGGAGCTGTTTTTT.